The T cell receptor beta chain under discussion was sequenced for a study of cytomegalovirus exposure and HLA in healthy donors. PCR used 60 Vbeta primers and 13 Jbeta primers. TCRdb keeps only in-frame clones here, not all; method: immunoSEQ multiplex PCR. The table includes around 200,000 clones, around four fifths detected once. J gave up 1 base and V 0 bases, and 9 bases lay outside the gene matches. The germline V gene encodes CDR1 SGDLS and CDR2 YYNGEE. The CDR3 extends over 19 amino acids. This sequence originates from a female donor in good health and CMV-seronegative. Sequencing was carried out using PBMCs. The chain couples TRBV9 to TRBJ2-3; TRBD2 matches at 12 bases. This chain's CDR3 is CASSVGLAGAGWGTDTQYF. CDR3 DNA sequence: TGTGCCAGCAGCGTAGGACTAGCGGGAGCAGGGTGGGGCACAGATACGCAGTATTTT.